This TCR beta chain was captured by sequencing in a study of T cell responses to AZD1222 COVID-19 vaccine. This table comes from immunoSEQ multiplex PCR, and its TCRdb copy is limited to in-frame clones, with some not included. Here the sample spans some 170,000 clones, approximately 90% being singletons. Germline CDR1 MNHEY, CDR2 SVGAGI. The CDR3 extends over 14 amino acids. Trimming removed 6 bases from V and 2 bases from J, with 13 bases in between. V gene TRBV6-5 combines with J gene TRBJ1-1; D is ambiguous. Sequenced here: peripheral blood, sampled on day 0 of AZD1222 vaccination. This sequence originates from an adult in good health. The CDR3 region is CASRASDTNTEAFF. DNA of the CDR3: TGTGCCAGCAGAGCCTCTGACACAAACACTGAAGCTTTCTTT.